A selection of T cell receptor beta chains follows, all from one sample in a study of cytomegalovirus exposure and HLA in healthy donors. Method: immunoSEQ multiplex PCR; TCRdb's copy keeps in-frame clones and lacks some. In the table there are about 200,000 clones, roughly four fifths of which are singletons. Sample: PBMCs. Receptor source: a man aged 25 to 45 in good health and CMV-seronegative. The CDR3 runs from the conserved cysteine through the conserved F or W. A D gene is named only where the DNA matches it firmly. Only some rows state a clone size, as once, few, many or a class for expanded clones.

D gene: TRBD1; CDR3 length: 14; clone size: NA; V gene: TRBV27; J gene: TRBJ1-1; CDR3 DNA: TGTGCCAGCAGTATCCAGGGGGCGCACACTGAAGCTTTCTTT; CDR3 protein: CASSIQGAHTEAFF
D gene: TRBD2; CDR3 length: 16; clone size: NA; V gene: TRBV19; J gene: TRBJ2-7; CDR3 DNA: TGTGCCAGTAGTACCATCGGACTAGCGGGGCCCTACGAGCAGTACTTC; CDR3 protein: CASSTIGLAGPYEQYF
D gene: NA; CDR3 length: 19; clone size: once; V gene: TRBV12-2; J gene: TRBJ2-3; CDR3 DNA: TGTGCAAGTCGCTTAGGGCTTGCGGGAAACACCCCTAGCACAGATACGCAGTATTTT; CDR3 protein: CASRLGLAGNTPSTDTQYF
D gene: NA; CDR3 length: 16; clone size: once; V gene: TRBV19; J gene: TRBJ2-1; CDR3 DNA: TGTGCCAGTAGTATAGGGCACAAAGGAGGTTACAATGAGCAGTTCTTC; CDR3 protein: CASSIGHKGGYNEQFF
D gene: TRBD1; CDR3 length: 15; clone size: few; V gene: TRBV29-1; J gene: TRBJ2-1; CDR3 DNA: TGCAGCGTTGAAGTGGGACAGAGCTCCTACAATGAGCAGTTCTTC; CDR3 protein: CSVEVGQSSYNEQFF
D gene: NA; CDR3 length: 18; clone size: NA; V gene: TRBV9; J gene: TRBJ2-2; CDR3 DNA: TGTGCCAGCAGCGTAATGTCGGGCGGGGGACAGGTTGTCGGGGAGCTGTTTTTT; CDR3 protein: CASSVMSGGGQVVGELFF
D gene: TRBD1; CDR3 length: 14; clone size: NA; V gene: TRBV29-1; J gene: TRBJ2-7; CDR3 DNA: TGCAGCGCTACCGGGACAGGGGGCCTCTACGAGCAGTACTTC; CDR3 protein: CSATGTGGLYEQYF
D gene: TRBD1; CDR3 length: 14; clone size: NA; V gene: TRBV2; J gene: TRBJ2-1; CDR3 DNA: TGTGCCAACGGACAGGGTGGTCCCTACAATGAGCAGTTCTTC; CDR3 protein: CANGQGGPYNEQFF
D gene: NA; CDR3 length: 9; clone size: few; V gene: TRBV2; J gene: TRBJ1-1; CDR3 DNA: TGTGCCAGCAGTTTTAGAGCTTTCTTT; CDR3 protein: CASSFRAFF
D gene: NA; CDR3 length: 13; clone size: few; V gene: TRBV7-9; J gene: TRBJ2-2; CDR3 DNA: TGTGCCAGCAGCTCCGGACTGGGCGGGGAGCTGTTTTTT; CDR3 protein: CASSSGLGGELFF
D gene: NA; CDR3 length: 15; clone size: NA; V gene: TRBV27; J gene: TRBJ2-7; CDR3 DNA: TGTGCCAGCAGTTTAACGTGGGCGGAGGCCTACGAGCAGTACTTC; CDR3 protein: CASSLTWAEAYEQYF
D gene: TRBD2; CDR3 length: 15; clone size: NA; V gene: TRBV6-5; J gene: TRBJ2-1; CDR3 DNA: TGTGCCAGCAGTTTGGGACTAGAGGGGTACAATGAGCAGTTCTTC; CDR3 protein: CASSLGLEGYNEQFF
D gene: TRBD2; CDR3 length: 17; clone size: few; V gene: TRBV25-1; J gene: TRBJ2-6; CDR3 DNA: TGTGCCAGCAGTCGACTAGCGGGAGGAACTGGGGCCAACGTCCTGACTTTC; CDR3 protein: CASSRLAGGTGANVLTF
D gene: TRBD1; CDR3 length: 15; clone size: NA; V gene: TRBV5-6; J gene: TRBJ1-5; CDR3 DNA: TGTGCCAGCAGCTTCCGGGACAGTAGCAATCAGCCCCAGCATTTT; CDR3 protein: CASSFRDSSNQPQHF
D gene: NA; CDR3 length: 15; clone size: once; V gene: TRBV4-1; J gene: TRBJ2-7; CDR3 DNA: TGCGCCAGCAGCCAGAGAGGGGACTTCACCTACGAGCAGTACTTC; CDR3 protein: CASSQRGDFTYEQYF
D gene: TRBD1; CDR3 length: 16; clone size: NA; V gene: TRBV9; J gene: TRBJ1-2; CDR3 DNA: TGTGCCAGCAGCCAAGATCCTTGGACAGGGGGGGATGGCTACACCTTC; CDR3 protein: CASSQDPWTGGDGYTF
D gene: TRBD1; CDR3 length: 15; clone size: NA; V gene: TRBV7-2; J gene: TRBJ1-6; CDR3 DNA: TGTGCCAGCAGCTTATTAACAGGGGGGAATTCACCCCTCCACTTT; CDR3 protein: CASSLLTGGNSPLHF
D gene: NA; CDR3 length: 15; clone size: NA; V gene: TRBV11-2; J gene: TRBJ1-4; CDR3 DNA: TGTGCCAGCAGCTTAGATTCGGGGTCTAATGAAAAACTGTTTTTT; CDR3 protein: CASSLDSGSNEKLFF